A single sample gave rise to the 22 T cell receptor beta chains below, sequenced in a study of CD8 T cells in Susac syndrome. After extraction with the RNeasy kit, roughly 0.45 to 1 ug of the RNA was reverse transcribed using random hexamers. TCRdb called the immunoSEQ multiplex PCR reads again in MiXCR, with one record for every CDR3 protein. The data show some 52,000 distinct CDR3 sequences, 85% to 95% seen once. The sample was CD8+ T cells from PBMCs. All receptors derive from a human donor with multiple sclerosis.

The CDR3 loop reads CASSPVFGQGEETQYF. CDR3 nucleotide sequence: TGTGCCAGCAGCCCCGTCTTTGGACAGGGTGAAGAGACCCAGTACTTC. The chain is built from TRBV6-1 and TRBJ2-5, with 8 positions matching TRBD1. Germline CDR1 reads MNHNS; CDR2 reads SASEGT. V shed 6 bases, J shed 3 bases, and the junction held 12 bases outside the gene matches. The length of the CDR3 is 16 residues.

CDR3 sequence reads: CASTHTGAGFASPRYEQYF. The CDR3 nucleotides read TGTGCCAGCACCCATACGGGGGCTGGTTTTGCTAGCCCCCGCTACGAGCAGTACTTC. The chain combines TRBV7-9 with TRBJ2-7, with D perhaps being TRBD1 or TRBD2 (6 bases each). The CDR3 is made up of 19 amino acids. Germline CDR1 SEHNR, CDR2 FQNEAQ (reference sequence). V dropped 7 bases and J dropped 3 bases, with 31 bases sitting between them. The variable domain in full, completed from reference TRBV7-9 and TRBJ2-7, reads DTGVSQNPRHKITKRGQNVTFRCDPISEHNRLYWYRQTLGQGPEFLTYFQNEAQLEKSRLLSDRFSAERPKGSFSTLEIQRTEQGDSAMYLCASTHTGAGFASPRYEQYFGPGTRLTVT.

This clonotype was recorded only once. V usage is TRBV6-1 and J usage is TRBJ1-2, with 8 bases fitting TRBD1. V gave up 4 bases and J gave up 4 bases; unmatched junction bases: 5. The CDR3 contains 14 residues. CDR1 MNHNS and CDR2 SASEGT come from the germline V gene. The CDR3 loop is CASSAFQGAYGYTF. CDR3 nucleotide sequence: TGTGCCAGCAGTGCGTTTCAGGGGGCCTATGGCTACACCTTC.

The chain uses TRBV28 and TRBJ2-2; either TRBD1 or TRBD2 may supply D (6 bases each). CDR3 length: 15 residues. Looked up from germline, CDR1 is MDHEN and CDR2 is SYDVKM. Trimming removed 2 bases at V and 5 bases at J, with 12 bases between. The CDR3 is CASSLPGARTGELFF. In DNA form, the CDR3 reads TGTGCCAGCAGTTTACCGGGGGCGCGGACCGGGGAGCTGTTTTTT. Supplemented by reference TRBV28 and TRBJ2-2, the full variable domain reads DVKVTQSSRYLVKRTGEKVFLECVQDMDHENMFWYRQDPGLGLRLIYFSYDVKMKEKGDIPEGYSVSREKKERFSLILESASTNQTSMYLCASSLPGARTGELFFGEGSRLTVL.

J is TRBJ2-1 and V is TRBV6-1; 10 nucleotides match TRBD2. V was clipped by 5 bases and J by 8 bases; unmatched bases: 6. Per germline, CDR1 MNHNS and CDR2 SASEGT. CDR3 length equals 14 residues. The CDR3: CASSRAGGLDEQFF. CDR3 sequence (DNA): TGTGCCAGCAGTAGAGCGGGGGGGTTGGATGAGCAGTTCTTC.

This CDR3 is CASSWSGPLDEQFF. CDR3 coding DNA: TGCGCCAGCAGCTGGTCCGGGCCGCTGGATGAGCAGTTCTTC. The J gene is TRBJ2-1, the V gene TRBV5-1; D is ambiguous. There are 14 residues in the CDR3. Germline CDR1 reads SGHRS; CDR2 reads YFSETQ. Trimming took off 3 bases at V and 8 bases at J, with 15 bases between the two ends. The variable domain in full, with the rest retrieved from reference TRBV5-1 and TRBJ2-1, is KAGVTQTPRYLIKTRGQQVTLSCSPISGHRSVSWYQQTPGQGLQFLFEYFSETQRNKGNFPGRFSGRQFSNSRSEMNVSTLELGDSALYLCASSWSGPLDEQFFGPGTRLTVL.

The chain employs TRBV7-9 and TRBJ1-1; D not resolved. V lost 1 base to trimming and J lost 0 bases, with 6 bases between them. The germline CDR1 and CDR2 sequences are SEHNR and FQNEAQ (reference sequence). This CDR3 contains 14 residues. CDR3 amino acids: CASSLVHMNTEAFF. CDR3 DNA: TGTGCCAGCAGCTTAGTTCATATGAACACTGAAGCTTTCTTT.

This clonotype was found a few times. The chain employs TRBV7-9 and TRBJ2-7, with 9 bases matching TRBD1. Germline assignment: CDR1 SEHNR and CDR2 FQNEAQ (reference sequence). CDR3 length: 15 amino acids. V was pared by 0 bases and J by 4 bases, with 4 bases of the junction left unmatched. The CDR3 sequence is CASSLARGQGYEQYF. The CDR3 DNA reads TGTGCCAGCAGCTTAGCGCGCGGACAGGGGTACGAGCAGTACTTC.

V and J are TRBV3-1 and TRBJ2-5; D remains ambiguous. Germline assignment: CDR1 LGHDT and CDR2 YNNKEL (reference sequence). V was trimmed by 0 bases and J by 5 bases, leaving 13 bases between them. The CDR3 is made up of 15 amino acids. CDR3 protein: CASSQEDRRRETQYF. The DNA of the CDR3 is TGTGCCAGCAGCCAAGAAGATCGAAGGCGGGAGACCCAGTACTTC.

The CDR3 nucleotides are TGTGCCAGCAGAGGCGGGGGGGGCGATGAGCAGTTCTTC. Residues: CASRGGGGDEQFF. This sequence joins TRBV7-9 and TRBJ2-1; 9 nucleotides align to TRBD2. V trimming: 6 bases; J trimming: 8 bases; junction bases outside the gene matches: 5. Germline assignment: CDR1 SEHNR and CDR2 FQNEAQ (reference sequence). The CDR3 is 13 amino acids.

The rearrangement uses TRBV29-1 and TRBJ2-7; the match to TRBD1 covers 8 bases. The CDR3 has 15 residues. Per germline, CDR1 SQVTM and CDR2 ANQGSEA. V was clipped by 7 bases and J by 2 bases; unmatched bases: 13. This CDR3 reads CSATRTGNPPYEQYF. Written as DNA, the CDR3 is TGCAGCGCCACACGGACAGGGAACCCCCCCTACGAGCAGTACTTC.

To note about this clonotype: The junction differs from germline at one of its ends, possibly a read error. The chain combines TRBV7-3 with TRBJ1-1, with TRBD1 matching 9 bases. The V gene's germline CDR1 is SGHTA and CDR2 FQGTGA. The CDR3 totals 14 residues. The DNA of the CDR3 is TGTGCCAGCAGCGTAACAGGGGGCAGGACTGAAGCTTTCTTT. This codes for CASSVTGGRTEAFF.

J is TRBJ1-3 and V is TRBV14; D remains unclear. V shed 0 bases and J shed 0 bases, with 9 bases lying between them. From germline, CDR1 is SGHDN and CDR2 FVKESK. There are 16 residues in the CDR3. The CDR3 sequence is CASSQDRYSSGNTIYF. In DNA form, the CDR3 reads TGTGCCAGCAGCCAAGATCGTTACAGCTCTGGAAACACCATATATTTT.

The rearrangement joins TRBV11-2 to TRBJ2-7; weak D call: TRBD2 (7 bases). V lost 5 bases and J 6 bases, leaving 29 bases between the germline ends. Germline CDR1 and CDR2: SGHAT and FQNNGV. CDR3 length: 18 amino acids. As DNA, the CDR3 is TGTGCCAGCAGCCCTACCGTGGTTGCGGGGGCCACCGTTGCCGAGCAGTACTTC. Amino acids: CASSPTVVAGATVAEQYF.

The chain carries TRBV11-3 and TRBJ2-1, with TRBD1 matching over 9 bases. This CDR3 comprises 15 residues. J lost 4 bases, V lost 5 bases, and 6 bases had no gene match. Germline CDR1 reads SGHNT; CDR2 reads YENEEA. CDR3 nucleotides: TGTGCCAGCAGCCCCCGGGACAGGGTTTACAATGAGCAGTTCTTC. Its protein product is CASSPRDRVYNEQFF. The variable domain in full, completed from reference TRBV11-3 and TRBJ2-1, reads EAGVVQSPRYKIIEKKQPVAFWCNPISGHNTLYWYLQNLGQGPELLIRYENEEAVDDSQLPKDRFSAERLKGVDSTLKIQPAELGDSAVYLCASSPRDRVYNEQFFGPGTRLTVL.

The chain has TRBV3-1 and TRBJ2-3; no definite D call. From germline, CDR1 is LGHDT and CDR2 YNNKEL (reference sequence). V lost 4 bases, J lost 1 base, and 18 bases lay in between. The CDR3 consists of 17 residues. The CDR3 protein is CASSPTATRPRTDTQYF. The CDR3 DNA reads TGTGCCAGCAGCCCCACAGCTACCCGCCCTCGCACAGATACGCAGTATTTT.

The rearrangement joins TRBV7-2 to TRBJ1-6; D perhaps matches TRBD1 (5 bases). Germline values: CDR1 SGHTA, CDR2 FQGNSA. The CDR3 totals 17 residues. Trimming took off 0 bases at V and 7 bases at J, with 16 bases between the two ends. This CDR3 is CASSLAYLGTSNSPLHF. The CDR3 coding sequence is TGTGCCAGCAGCTTAGCGTATCTAGGGACTTCAAATTCACCCCTCCACTTT.

This clonotype was seen just once. V and J are TRBV4-3 and TRBJ2-7, with 9 positions matching TRBD1. The germline V gene encodes CDR1 LGHNA and CDR2 YSLEER. The CDR3 loop spans 16 amino acids. The junction had 12 bases not matched to a gene; V was cut back by 4 bases and J by 5 bases. The CDR3 bases are TGCGCCAGCAGCCCGGGTTGGACAGGGGATCGCCACGAGCAGTACTTC. It codes for CASSPGWTGDRHEQYF.

The rearrangement uses TRBV3-1 and TRBJ2-4; D is tentatively TRBD1 or TRBD2 (5 bases each). V lost 2 bases to trimming and J lost 7 bases, with 15 bases between them. From germline, CDR1 is LGHDT and CDR2 YNNKEL (reference sequence). This CDR3 spans 15 amino acids. CDR3 sequence: CASSQMERGGNIQYF. CDR3 DNA: TGTGCCAGCAGCCAAATGGAAAGGGGCGGGAACATTCAGTACTTC.

A single count supports this clonotype. The chain is built from TRBV29-1 and TRBJ2-1; D is unresolved. The CDR3 has 15 residues. V lost 1 base and J 2 bases, leaving 12 bases between the germline ends. CDR1 SQVTM and CDR2 ANQGSEA come from the germline V gene. CDR3 sequence reads: CSVEVLGRTYNEQFF. CDR3 DNA: TGCAGCGTTGAAGTGCTCGGCAGAACCTACAATGAGCAGTTCTTC.

The chain employs TRBV20-1 and TRBJ2-5, with 14 bases aligning to TRBD2. Trimming at V came to 0 bases and at J to 5 bases, leaving 14 bases not matched to a gene. The length of the CDR3 is 19 residues. The germline gives CDR1 DFQATT, CDR2 SNEGSKA (reference sequence). The chain's CDR3 is CSARDRGRTSGGPGETQYF. DNA for the CDR3: TGCAGTGCTAGAGATCGGGGCAGGACTAGCGGGGGGCCCGGGGAGACCCAGTACTTC.

The chain is built from TRBV5-4 and TRBJ2-7; D possibly corresponds to TRBD2 (5 bases). Deletions cut 0 bases from V and 4 bases from J, with 14 bases between. CDR3 length: 15 residues. CDR1 and CDR2 from the germline V gene are SGHNT and YYREEE (reference sequence). CDR3 sequence: CASSLAWGEGYEQYF. CDR3 nucleotide sequence: TGTGCCAGCAGCTTGGCCTGGGGAGAGGGATACGAGCAGTACTTC.